The clone carrying this TCR beta chain has just a few counts. These data are taken from a study of CD8 T cells in ankylosing spondylitis. There are 16 residues in the CDR3. The ends were cut back, 1 base at V and 5 bases at J, with 15 bases in the middle. Per the germline V gene, CDR1 is SEHNR and CDR2 is FQNEAQ (reference sequence). TCRdb analysed the 5' RACE reads with MiXCR anew, one entry per CDR3 protein. The sample has 200,000 to 300,000 distinct CDR3 sequences, more than 20% seen once. The sequence derives from a male donor with ankylosing spondylitis or in good health (not recorded which). The sequenced sample consisted of blood, either unsorted or a sorted T cell fraction (not recorded which). This sequence joins TRBV7-9 and TRBJ2-1, with a weak D call TRBD1 (5 bases). The CDR3 DNA is TGTGCCAGCAGCTTAGGCTCCCAGGGAAGGAACAATGAGCAGTTCTTC. Protein sequence: CASSLGSQGRNNEQFF.